The 28 T cell receptor beta chains below come from one sample, sequenced in a study of response to subunit inactivated influenza vaccine. MiXCR, applied by TCRdb to the RT-PCR reads, yields one record per CDR3 protein. The sample has around 710,000 distinct CDR3 sequences, 11% to 15% seen once; the top ten hold around 6.5%. The sequencing here drew on PBMCs from blood, taken 14 days before vaccination. The receptors shown here come from a man in his fifties who received an inactivated influenza vaccine.

This clonotype came up a few times. V is TRBV21-1 and J is TRBJ2-7; the table assigns TRBD1, which was not confirmed against the DNA. TRBV21-1 is a listed pseudogene. This CDR3 is built from 16 residues. The DNA for the CDR3 is TGTGCCCCCCTGAACCGGGACACCTCTCCGGTCTACGAGCAGTACTTC. Translated, it gives CAPLNRDTSPVYEQYF.

The chain combines TRBV2 with TRBJ2-2; tentatively, D is TRBD1 (6 bases). Germline lookup yields CDR1 SNHLY and CDR2 FYNNEI. With 5 bases removed from V and 5 bases from J, the gap between germline ends came to 9 bases. The CDR3 is 13 residues long. The chain's CDR3 is CASSTTGTGELFF. The DNA for the CDR3 is TGTGCCAGCAGTACAACAGGGACCGGGGAGCTGTTTTTT.

This clonotype showed up just a few times. This sequence joins TRBV4-3 and TRBJ2-3, with D tentatively TRBD2 (6 bases). This CDR3 is built from 15 residues. V lost 1 base and J lost 2, with 10 bases in between. Germline V gene lookup returns CDR1 LGHNA and CDR2 YSLEER. CDR3 residues: CASSQGSSATDTQYF. In DNA form, the CDR3 reads TGCGCCAGCAGCCAAGGGTCTAGCGCCACAGATACGCAGTATTTT.

This clonotype was recorded at least ten times. This rearrangement joins TRBV5-1 to TRBJ2-2, with TRBD2 identical over 9 bases. V shed 1 base, J shed 4 bases, and the junction held 11 bases outside the gene matches. The CDR3 is 18 residues long. The germline CDR1 and CDR2 sequences are SGHRS and YFSETQ. The CDR3 sequence is CASSLYPAGGLGTGELFF. The CDR3 coding sequence is TGCGCCAGCAGCTTGTATCCAGCGGGGGGCCTCGGCACCGGGGAGCTGTTTTTT. Combining the CDR3 with reference TRBV5-1 and TRBJ2-2 gives the whole variable domain KAGVTQTPRYLIKTRGQQVTLSCSPISGHRSVSWYQQTPGQGLQFLFEYFSETQRNKGNFPGRFSGRQFSNSRSEMNVSTLELGDSALYLCASSLYPAGGLGTGELFFGEGSRLTVL.

This clonotype was observed a few times. The J gene is TRBJ2-3, the V gene TRBV7-9; TRBD2 matches at 13 bases. V lost 5 bases and J lost 3; bases outside the gene matches: 5. The CDR3 has 16 residues. CDR1 and CDR2 (germline): SEHNR, FQNEAQ (reference sequence). CDR3 amino acids: CASSRTSGRRTDTQYF. DNA of the CDR3: TGTGCCAGCAGCAGGACTAGCGGGAGAAGGACAGATACGCAGTATTTT.

The table lists this clonotype with a few counts. This chain connects TRBV21-1 to TRBJ1-1; the D segment call TRBD1 is taken from the table without a DNA check. TRBV21-1 is tagged as a pseudogene. The CDR3 totals 16 residues. The CDR3 loop is CASSKIHPPWYTEAFF. In nucleotides, the CDR3 is TGTGCCAGCAGCAAAATACACCCCCCCTGGTACACTGAAGCTTTCTTT.

Ten or more counts support this clonotype. The junction and the germline gene differ at one end; a read error may be behind it. V and J are TRBV12-3 or TRBV12-4 and TRBJ2-7, with D possibly called TRBD1 or TRBD2 (6 bases each). This CDR3 is built from 12 residues. The DNA for the CDR3 is TGCGCCAGCAGCCGGGGGCCCTACGAGCAGTACTTC. It translates to CASSRGPYEQYF.

The chain links TRBV12-3 or TRBV12-4 to TRBJ2-7; no clear D gene. V lost 5 bases and J 0 bases, leaving 11 bases between the germline ends. CDR3 length: 14 amino acids. The CDR3 region has the DNA TGTGCCAGCAGTATTCCGGGTCACTCCTACGAGCAGTACTTC. Translation gives CASSIPGHSYEQYF.

There are many counts of this clonotype. The chain is built from TRBV3-1 and TRBJ2-1; D is ambiguous. This CDR3 has 11 residues. Germline V CDR1 and CDR2: LGHDT, YNNKEL (reference sequence). The V and J ends lost 9 bases and 4 bases respectively, with 7 bases between them. CDR3 residues: CASLGYNEQFF. DNA for the CDR3: TGTGCCAGTTTAGGGTACAATGAGCAGTTCTTC.

This chain links TRBV29-1 with TRBJ2-7, with D tentatively TRBD2 (5 bases). Germline lookup yields CDR1 SQVTM and CDR2 ANQGSEA. Trimming left V 7 bases short and J 3 bases short, with 16 bases between. The CDR3 consists of 13 residues. CDR3 amino acids: CSASRGSYYEQYF. In nucleotides, the CDR3 is TGCAGCGCGTCCAGAGGGTCCTACTACGAGCAGTACTTC.

This clonotype has just a few counts. The chain recombines TRBV4-1 with TRBJ2-1, with 11 bases lining up with TRBD2. The trim removed 1 base at V and 12 bases at J, leaving 8 bases unmatched. The length of the CDR3 is 15 residues. CDR1 and CDR2 from the germline V gene are MGHRA and YSYEKL. The CDR3 reads CASSQAGSGRGGQFF. The CDR3 DNA follows: TGCGCCAGCAGCCAAGCGGGTAGCGGGAGGGGAGGGCAGTTCTTC.

The chain is built from TRBV20-1 and TRBJ2-3, with a tentative D call TRBD1 (6 bases). The length of the CDR3 is 15 residues. Germline-derived CDR1 and CDR2 are DFQATT and SNEGSKA (reference sequence). Trimming cost V 0 bases and J 3 bases, with 13 bases left between them. The CDR3 nucleotides are TGCAGTGCTAGAGATTCTTACGGGACAACAGATACGCAGTATTTT. Encoded protein: CSARDSYGTTDTQYF.

The rearrangement links TRBV5-1 to TRBJ2-5; TRBD2 matches 12 bases. This CDR3 comprises 16 residues. Germline V lookup: CDR1 SGHRS, CDR2 YFSETQ. V trimming: 6 bases; J trimming: 2 bases; junction bases outside the gene matches: 8. The CDR3 region has the DNA TGCGCCAGCAAGGGGACTAGCGGGTTTCGACAAGAGACCCAGTACTTC. Its protein product is CASKGTSGFRQETQYF.

There are a few counts of this clonotype. This chain links TRBV24-1 with TRBJ2-1, with a possible D match to TRBD2 (8 bases). V was trimmed by 1 base and J by 4 bases, leaving 16 bases between them. Germline V gives CDR1 KGHDR, CDR2 SFDVKD. This CDR3 is 17 amino acids long. CDR3 nucleotide sequence: TGTGCCACCAGTGATTTTCATAGCGGGGACAGATACAATGAGCAGTTCTTC. Protein product: CATSDFHSGDRYNEQFF.

This clonotype was detected a few times. The rearrangement joins TRBV25-1 to TRBJ2-1; TRBD1 agrees at 10 bases. The CDR3 runs 15 residues. The germline CDR1 and CDR2 sequences are MGHDK and SYGVNS. The V segment lost 2 bases and the J segment 7 bases; nucleotides outside the gene matches: 5. CDR3 DNA sequence: TGTGCCAGCAGTGAACGGGACAGGGGTAGGAATGAGCAGTTCTTC. Protein: CASSERDRGRNEQFF.

This clonotype showed up just a few times. This chain connects TRBV6-1 to TRBJ2-1, with 9 bases identical to TRBD2. Germline lookup yields CDR1 MNHNS and CDR2 SASEGT. Trimming removed 10 bases from V and 7 bases from J; junction bases left unmatched: 11. The CDR3 is 14 residues long. CDR3 bases: TGTGCCACTCACGGGGCTAGCGGGATGAATGAGCAGTTCTTC. It translates to CATHGASGMNEQFF.

In its sample, this clonotype was seen many times. The chain carries TRBV7-3 and TRBJ2-2; D is possibly TRBD1 (6 bases). V was trimmed by 7 bases and J by 2 bases, leaving 14 bases between them. The CDR3 length is 15 residues. CDR1 is SGHTA, CDR2 FQGTGA, per germline. The chain's CDR3 is CASTMLGANTGELFF. In DNA form, the CDR3 reads TGTGCCAGCACTATGCTGGGGGCCAACACCGGGGAGCTGTTTTTT.

This clonotype was seen only a few times. An end of the junction does not agree with germline; a read error may underlie this. The chain carries TRBV7-7 and TRBJ2-5; D is perhaps TRBD1 (5 bases). CDR1 is SSHAT and CDR2 is FNYEAQ in the germline V gene (reference sequence). This CDR3 is 13 amino acids long. CDR3 amino acids: CASSRALTETQYF. CDR3 DNA: TGTGCTAGCAGCAGGGCGCTTACGGAGACCCAGTACTTC.

In this sample, this clonotype turned up a few times. This sequence joins TRBV28 and TRBJ1-2; the D gene is possibly TRBD1 (6 bases). Deletions cut 6 bases from V and 8 bases from J, with 16 bases between. Germline CDR1 MDHEN, CDR2 SYDVKM. CDR3 size: 13 residues. The CDR3: CASRPPAGEGYTF. DNA of the CDR3: TGTGCCAGCAGACCTCCTGCAGGGGAAGGCTACACCTTC.

This clonotype was seen at least ten times. The CDR3 here is CATSRDMREPKELFF. In DNA form, the CDR3 reads TGTGCCACCAGCAGAGATATGAGGGAACCAAAGGAGCTGTTTTTT. This rearrangement joins TRBV15 to TRBJ2-2; D may be TRBD2 (5 bases). Trimming removed 0 bases from V and 10 bases from J, with 15 bases in between. This CDR3 spans 15 amino acids. CDR1 LNHNV and CDR2 YYDKDF come from the germline V gene (reference sequence).

Only a few counts were recorded for this clonotype. The gene calls are TRBV27 and TRBJ2-5; no reliable D call. Trimming left V 5 bases short and J 5 bases short, with 12 bases between. From germline, CDR1 is MNHEY and CDR2 SMNVEV (reference sequence). This CDR3 is 13 amino acids long. DNA for the CDR3: TGTGCCAGCAGTGAAACCTTCGGGGAGACCCAGTACTTC. As protein: CASSETFGETQYF.

The CDR3 here is CASIPPGRATYEQYF. The CDR3 region has the DNA TGTGCCAGCATCCCTCCGGGCAGGGCAACCTACGAGCAGTACTTC. The gene calls are TRBV7-9 and TRBJ2-7, with D possibly matching TRBD1 (5 bases). Germline V lookup: CDR1 SEHNR, CDR2 FQNEAQ (reference sequence). With 7 bases removed from V and 2 bases from J, the gap between germline ends came to 18 bases. This CDR3 has 15 residues.

This clonotype showed up just a few times. The J gene is TRBJ2-7, the V gene TRBV7-2; TRBD1 agrees at 9 bases. V was clipped by 4 bases and J by 3 bases; unmatched bases: 4. The CDR3 loop spans 14 amino acids. Germline CDR1 SGHTA, CDR2 FQGNSA. This CDR3 is CASSSADRGYEQYF. In nucleotides, the CDR3 is TGTGCCAGCAGCTCGGCGGACAGGGGCTACGAGCAGTACTTC.

This clonotype was found a few times. J is TRBJ2-5 and V is TRBV7-2; 8 nucleotides agree with TRBD2. CDR1 SGHTA and CDR2 FQGNSA come from the germline V gene. CDR3 length equals 15 residues. V shed 3 bases, J shed 5 bases, and the junction held 8 bases outside the gene matches. CDR3 region: CASSFWAGGPETQYF. CDR3 DNA sequence: TGTGCCAGCAGCTTCTGGGCGGGAGGTCCGGAGACCCAGTACTTC.

The rearrangement joins TRBV6-5 to TRBJ2-5, with TRBD2 matching over 7 bases. Germline assignment: CDR1 MNHEY and CDR2 SVGAGI. V lost 0 bases, J lost 5 bases, and 6 bases stayed unmatched. CDR3 size: 15 residues. The CDR3: CASSYSFSGRETQYF. The CDR3 nucleotides read TGTGCCAGCAGTTACTCTTTCTCCGGGAGGGAGACCCAGTACTTC.

The genes are TRBV6-1 and TRBJ2-7; no firm D call. V shed 1 base and J shed 7 bases, with 14 bases lying between them. Germline V gene lookup returns CDR1 MNHNS and CDR2 SASEGT. The CDR3 runs to 14 residues. CDR3 residues: CASSEEADYWEQYF. The DNA for the CDR3 is TGTGCCAGCAGTGAAGAGGCCGATTACTGGGAGCAGTACTTC.

This clonotype turned up a few times. CDR3 DNA sequence: TGTGCCAGCAGCCCCGACAGGGGTAAGGGTGGCTACACCTTC. Residues: CASSPDRGKGGYTF. This chain links TRBV7-2 with TRBJ1-2, with 8 bases fitting TRBD1. V lost 5 bases and J lost 7; bases outside the gene matches: 9. Germline V gene sequence: CDR1 SGHTA, CDR2 FQGNSA. This CDR3 has 14 amino acids.

This clonotype was counted between two and nine times. The chain has TRBV7-8 and TRBJ2-2; D uncertain. Germline CDR1 SGHVS, CDR2 FQNEAQ. The CDR3 runs 13 residues. The germline V and J ends were trimmed by 2 bases and 7 bases, with 8 bases remaining between them. The CDR3 loop reads CASSLQGHGELFF. Here the CDR3 DNA reads TGTGCCAGCAGCTTACAAGGTCACGGGGAGCTGTTTTTT. The whole variable domain, filled in from reference TRBV7-8 and TRBJ2-2, reads GAGVSQSPRYKVAKRGQDVALRCDPISGHVSLFWYQQALGQGPEFLTYFQNEAQLDKSGLPSDRFFAERPEGSVSTLKIQRTQQEDSAVYLCASSLQGHGELFFGEGSRLTVL.